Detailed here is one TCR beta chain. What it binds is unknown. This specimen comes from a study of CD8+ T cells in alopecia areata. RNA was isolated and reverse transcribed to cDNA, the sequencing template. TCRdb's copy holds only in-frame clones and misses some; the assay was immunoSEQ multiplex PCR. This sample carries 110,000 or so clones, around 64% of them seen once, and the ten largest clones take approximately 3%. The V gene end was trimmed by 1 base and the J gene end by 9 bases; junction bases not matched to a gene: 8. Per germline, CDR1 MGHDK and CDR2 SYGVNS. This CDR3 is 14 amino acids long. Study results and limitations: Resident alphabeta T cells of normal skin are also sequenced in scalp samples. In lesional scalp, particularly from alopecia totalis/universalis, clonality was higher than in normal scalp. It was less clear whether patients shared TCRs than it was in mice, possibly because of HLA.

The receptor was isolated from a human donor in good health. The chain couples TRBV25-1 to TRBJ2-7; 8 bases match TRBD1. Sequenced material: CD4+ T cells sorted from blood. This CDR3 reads CASSEWIRGQVQYF. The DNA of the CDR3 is TGTGCCAGCAGTGAATGGATCAGGGGGCAGGTGCAGTACTTC.